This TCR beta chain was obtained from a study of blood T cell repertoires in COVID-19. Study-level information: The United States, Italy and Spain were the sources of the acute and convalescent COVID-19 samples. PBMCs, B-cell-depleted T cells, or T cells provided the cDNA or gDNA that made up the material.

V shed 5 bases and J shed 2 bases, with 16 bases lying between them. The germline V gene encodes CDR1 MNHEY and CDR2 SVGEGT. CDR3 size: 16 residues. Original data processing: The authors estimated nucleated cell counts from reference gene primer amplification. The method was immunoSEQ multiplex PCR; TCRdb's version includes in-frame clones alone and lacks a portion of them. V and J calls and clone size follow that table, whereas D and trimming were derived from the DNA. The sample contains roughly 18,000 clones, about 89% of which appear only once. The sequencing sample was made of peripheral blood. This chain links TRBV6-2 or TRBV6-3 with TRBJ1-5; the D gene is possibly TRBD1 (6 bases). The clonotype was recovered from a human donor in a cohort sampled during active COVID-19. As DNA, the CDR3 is TGTGCCAGCAGTCCAGACAGGCCCTTTGGCAATCAGCCCCAGCATTTT. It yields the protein CASSPDRPFGNQPQHF.